This passage covers 4 T cell receptor beta chains from one sample sequenced in a study of vaccination effects on CD4 cells after COVID-19. This table comes from immunoSEQ multiplex PCR, and its TCRdb copy is limited to in-frame clones, with some not included. The repertoire holds 65,000 to 70,000 clones, with about 80% as singletons. What these receptors recognize is not known. Viral peptide pools were used in the ViraFEST assay to expand antigen-specific CD4+ T cells, and sequencing came afterward. After around nine days in culture, the CD4+ T cells were isolated. Each participant was given two doses of one vaccine (BNT162b2 or mRNA-1273). The sample consisted of CD4+ T cells from PBMCs cultured with HCoV-OC43 spike peptides, taken after COVID-19 vaccination. This sample's subset: HCoV-OC43 spike overlapping peptide pool stimulation. The receptors shown here come from a human donor who received a COVID-19 vaccine.

The rearrangement links TRBV5-8 to TRBJ1-6; D remains ambiguous. The germline CDR1 and CDR2 sequences are SGHTS and YDEGEE. The CDR3 runs to 17 residues. V lost 2 bases and J 0 bases, leaving 12 bases between the germline ends. The CDR3 here is CASSLTPARSYNSPLHF. As DNA, the CDR3 is TGTGCCAGCAGCTTAACCCCAGCCCGCTCCTATAATTCACCCCTCCACTTT.

The gene calls are TRBV20-1 and TRBJ2-5; D uncertain. Trimming cost V 7 bases and J 2 bases, with 5 bases left between them. Germline CDR1 DFQATT, CDR2 SNEGSKA (reference sequence). The CDR3 runs 10 residues. The CDR3 bases are TGCAGTGGGGGACAAGAGACCCAGTACTTC. Translating gives CSGGQETQYF.

CDR3 sequence (DNA): TGTGCCAGCTCACCAGCAGGGGACGGCGAGCAGTACGTC. Residues: CASSPAGDGEQYV. This chain links TRBV18 with TRBJ2-7, with TRBD1 as a possible D gene (6 bases). The germline V gene has CDR1 KGHSH and CDR2 LQKENI. The V end was cut by 2 bases, the J end by 6 bases, with 11 bases between. The CDR3 runs to 13 residues.

For the CDR3, the DNA is TGTGCCAGCAGCTCGCAGGGGACCTATTCCTACAATGAGCAGTTCTTC. Encoded protein: CASSSQGTYSYNEQFF. V and J are TRBV28 and TRBJ2-1; a possible D gene is TRBD1 (6 bases). V dropped 6 bases and J dropped 1 base, with 16 bases sitting between them. Germline V gives CDR1 MDHEN, CDR2 SYDVKM. CDR3 length equals 16 residues.